This T cell receptor beta chain was found in a study of T-cell reconstitution after alpha-beta-depleted transplantation in children. Researchers prepared the TCRbeta library using unique molecular identifiers, the study reports. TCRdb independently ran MiXCR on the PCR reads; one entry per CDR3 protein. The sample holds about 980,000 distinct CDR3 sequences; about 29% are singletons and the top ten take over 25%. The sequenced sample was PBMCs, mostly from graft donor cells, obtained 360 days after TCRalphabeta/CD19-depleted stem cell transplant. The source is a boy younger than two who had a stem cell transplant for SCID, so the T cells may come from the graft donor.

The DNA of the CDR3 is TGTGCCGGCGGACAGGGCAACTACAATGAGCAGTTCTTC. Translating gives CAGGQGNYNEQFF. The chain is built from TRBV6-6 and TRBJ2-1; TRBD1 matches 8 bases. Germline V CDR1 and CDR2: MNHNY, SVGAGI (reference sequence). The J segment lost 3 bases and the V segment lost 11 bases, leaving 6 bases of the junction unmatched. CDR3 length equals 13 residues.